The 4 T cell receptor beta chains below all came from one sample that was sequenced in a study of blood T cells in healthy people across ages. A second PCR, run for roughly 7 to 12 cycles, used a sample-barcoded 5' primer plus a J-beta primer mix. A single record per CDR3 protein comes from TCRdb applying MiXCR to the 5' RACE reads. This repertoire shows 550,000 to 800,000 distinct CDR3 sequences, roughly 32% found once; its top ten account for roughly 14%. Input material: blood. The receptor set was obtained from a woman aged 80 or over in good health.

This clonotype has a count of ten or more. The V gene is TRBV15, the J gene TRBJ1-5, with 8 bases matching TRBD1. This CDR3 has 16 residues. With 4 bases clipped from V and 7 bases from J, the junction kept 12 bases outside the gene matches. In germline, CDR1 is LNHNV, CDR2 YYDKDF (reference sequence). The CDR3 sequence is CATSKGMAGGYQPQHF. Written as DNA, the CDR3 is TGTGCCACCAGCAAGGGGATGGCAGGGGGCTACCAGCCCCAGCATTTT. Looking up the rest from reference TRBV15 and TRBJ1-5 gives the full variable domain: DAMVIQNPRYQVTQFGKPVTLSCSQTLNHNVMYWYQQKSSQAPKLLFHYYDKDFNNEADTPDNFQSRRPNTSFCFLDIRSPGLGDTAMYLCATSKGMAGGYQPQHFGDGTRLSIL.

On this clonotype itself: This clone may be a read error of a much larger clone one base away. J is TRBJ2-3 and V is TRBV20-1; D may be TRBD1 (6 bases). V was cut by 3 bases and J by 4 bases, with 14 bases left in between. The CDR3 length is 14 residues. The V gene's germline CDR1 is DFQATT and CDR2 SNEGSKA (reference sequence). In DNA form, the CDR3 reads TGCAGTGCTAGTTTGGGGGCTCCGCCAGATACGCAGTATTTT. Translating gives CSASLGAPPDTQYF.

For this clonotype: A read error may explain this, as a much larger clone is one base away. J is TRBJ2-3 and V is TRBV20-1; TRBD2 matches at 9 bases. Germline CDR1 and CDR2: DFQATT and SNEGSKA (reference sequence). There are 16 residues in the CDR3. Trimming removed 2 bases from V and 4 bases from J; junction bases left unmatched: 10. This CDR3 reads CSARSPERGDADTQYF. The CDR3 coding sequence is TGCAGTGCTAGATCCCCGGAGCGGGGGGACGCAGATACGCAGTATTTT.

The chain's CDR3 is CASSETFTTSGTRNEQFF. CDR3 DNA sequence: TGTGCCAGCAGCGAAACTTTTACGACTAGCGGGACCCGCAATGAGCAGTTCTTC. The rearrangement uses TRBV7-9 and TRBJ2-1, with 11 bases identical to TRBD2. J was trimmed by 6 bases and V by 5 bases; bases with no gene match: 15. The CDR3 is 18 amino acids. Germline assignment: CDR1 SEHNR and CDR2 FQNEAQ (reference sequence).